This T cell receptor beta chain emerged from a study of CD4 T cells in relation to SARS-CoV-2 and coronaviruses. CDR3 length: 15 amino acids. The V gene end was trimmed by 5 bases and the J gene end by 3 bases; junction bases not matched to a gene: 9. Germline CDR1 and CDR2: MGHRA and YSYEKL. About this clone itself: Its antigen is undetermined.

Unexposed donor CD4+ T cells date from about 2011-2018, before the COVID-19 pandemic. The cells were cultured for under 13 days before CD4+ T cells were isolated. Study-level results: The cross-reactivity analysis covered only spike protein, not other viral proteins. Approximately 65% of donors had memory CD4+ clonotypes crossrecognizing SARS-CoV-2 and common cold coronavirus spike.

Generated by immunoSEQ multiplex PCR, the TCRdb table keeps only in-frame clones and is missing some. The profile shows roughly 25,000 clones, over 60% of them singletons. The source material was CD4+ T cells from PBMCs, cultured in vitro. The sequence was obtained from a human donor in good health. The gene calls are TRBV4-1 and TRBJ1-2; TRBD1 aligns across 7 bases. The chain's CDR3 is CASSALGGTDYGYTF. CDR3 sequence (DNA): TGCGCCAGCAGCGCCCTCGGGGGGACAGACTATGGCTACACCTTC.